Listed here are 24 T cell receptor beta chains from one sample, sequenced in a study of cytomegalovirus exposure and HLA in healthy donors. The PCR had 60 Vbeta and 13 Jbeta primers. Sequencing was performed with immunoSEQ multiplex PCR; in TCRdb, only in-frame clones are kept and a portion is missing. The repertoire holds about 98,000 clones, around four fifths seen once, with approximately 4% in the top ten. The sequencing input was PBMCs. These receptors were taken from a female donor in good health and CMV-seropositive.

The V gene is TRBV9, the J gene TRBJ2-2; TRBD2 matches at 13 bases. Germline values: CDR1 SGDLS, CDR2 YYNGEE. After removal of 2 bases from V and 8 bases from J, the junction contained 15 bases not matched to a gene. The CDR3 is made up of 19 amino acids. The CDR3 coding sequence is TGTGCCAGCAGCGTCTCCGGGACTAGCGGGAACCTAGTCCAAGGGGAGCTGTTTTTT. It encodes CASSVSGTSGNLVQGELFF.

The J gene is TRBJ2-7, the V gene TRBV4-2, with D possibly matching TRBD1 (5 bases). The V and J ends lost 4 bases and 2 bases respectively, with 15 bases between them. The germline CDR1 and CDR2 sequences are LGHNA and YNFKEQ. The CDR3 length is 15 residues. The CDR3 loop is CASSPRGESTYEQYF. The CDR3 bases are TGTGCCAGCAGCCCAAGGGGCGAGTCTACCTACGAGCAGTACTTC.

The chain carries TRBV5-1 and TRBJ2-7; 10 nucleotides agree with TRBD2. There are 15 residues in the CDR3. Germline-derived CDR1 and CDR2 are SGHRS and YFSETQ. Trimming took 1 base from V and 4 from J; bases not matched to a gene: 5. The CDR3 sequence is CASSLSGTSVYEQYF. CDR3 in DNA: TGCGCCAGCAGCTTGAGTGGGACTAGCGTTTACGAGCAGTACTTC.

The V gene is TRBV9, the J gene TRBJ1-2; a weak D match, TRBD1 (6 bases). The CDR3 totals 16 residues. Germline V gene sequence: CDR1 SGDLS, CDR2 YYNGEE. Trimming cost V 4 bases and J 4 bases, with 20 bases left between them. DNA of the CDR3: TGTGCCAGCAGCTCCTCAAGCCCCACAGGGATCTATGGCTACACCTTC. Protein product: CASSSSSPTGIYGYTF.

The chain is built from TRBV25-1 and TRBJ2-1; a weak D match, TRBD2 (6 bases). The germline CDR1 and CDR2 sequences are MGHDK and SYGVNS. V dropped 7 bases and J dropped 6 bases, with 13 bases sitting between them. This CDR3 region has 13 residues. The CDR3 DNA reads TGTGCCAGCATTGTAACCGGGGGCAATGAGCAGTTCTTC. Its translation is CASIVTGGNEQFF.

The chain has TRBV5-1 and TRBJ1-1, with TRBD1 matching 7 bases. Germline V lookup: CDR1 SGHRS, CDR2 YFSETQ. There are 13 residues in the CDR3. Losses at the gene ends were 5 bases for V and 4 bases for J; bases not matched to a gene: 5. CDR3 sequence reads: CASRTQGGTEAFF. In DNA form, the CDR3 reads TGCGCCAGCAGGACCCAGGGGGGCACTGAAGCTTTCTTT.

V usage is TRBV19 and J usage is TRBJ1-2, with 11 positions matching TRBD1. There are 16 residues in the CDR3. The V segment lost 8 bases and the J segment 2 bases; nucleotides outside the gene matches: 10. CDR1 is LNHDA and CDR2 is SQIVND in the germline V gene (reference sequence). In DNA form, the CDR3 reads TGTGCCAGTCGGAACGAACGGACAGGGGGCAACTATGGCTACACCTTC. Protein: CASRNERTGGNYGYTF.

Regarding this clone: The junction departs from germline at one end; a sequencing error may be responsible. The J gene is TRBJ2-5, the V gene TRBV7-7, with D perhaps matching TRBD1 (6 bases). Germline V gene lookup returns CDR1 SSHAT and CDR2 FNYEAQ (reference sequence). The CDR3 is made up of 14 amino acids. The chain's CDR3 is CASSHDIQGETQYF. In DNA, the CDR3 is TGTGCTAGCAGCCACGACATCCAGGGGGAGACCCAGTACTTC. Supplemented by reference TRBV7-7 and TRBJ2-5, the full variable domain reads GAGVSQSPRYKVTKRGQDVTLRCDPISSHATLYWYQQALGQGPEFLTYFNYEAQPDKSGLPSDRFSAERPEGSISTLTIQRTEQRDSAMYRCASSHDIQGETQYFGPGTRLLVL.

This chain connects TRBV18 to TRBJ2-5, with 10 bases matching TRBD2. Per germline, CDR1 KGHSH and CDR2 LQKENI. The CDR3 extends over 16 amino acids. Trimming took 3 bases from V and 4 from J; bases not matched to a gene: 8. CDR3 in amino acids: CASSPLSGGASETQYF. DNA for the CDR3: TGTGCCAGCTCACCTCTCAGCGGGGGGGCATCAGAGACCCAGTACTTC. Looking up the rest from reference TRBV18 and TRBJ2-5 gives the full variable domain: NAGVMQNPRHLVRRRGQEARLRCSPMKGHSHVYWYRQLPEEGLKFMVYLQKENIIDESGMPKERFSAEFPKEGPSILRIQQVVRGDSAAYFCASSPLSGGASETQYFGPGTRLLVL.

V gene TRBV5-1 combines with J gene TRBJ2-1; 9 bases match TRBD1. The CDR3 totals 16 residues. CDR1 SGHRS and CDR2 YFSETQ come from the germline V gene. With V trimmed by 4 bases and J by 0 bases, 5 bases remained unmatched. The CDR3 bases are TGCGCCAGCAGCCGGACAGGGGACACCTCCTACAATGAGCAGTTCTTC. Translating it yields CASSRTGDTSYNEQFF.

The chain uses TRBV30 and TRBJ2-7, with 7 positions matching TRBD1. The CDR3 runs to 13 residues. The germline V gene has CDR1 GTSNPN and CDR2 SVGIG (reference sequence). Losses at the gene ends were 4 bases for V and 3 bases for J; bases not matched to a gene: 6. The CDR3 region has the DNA TGTGCCTGGACGGGACAGCCGATCTACGAGCAGTACTTC. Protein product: CAWTGQPIYEQYF.

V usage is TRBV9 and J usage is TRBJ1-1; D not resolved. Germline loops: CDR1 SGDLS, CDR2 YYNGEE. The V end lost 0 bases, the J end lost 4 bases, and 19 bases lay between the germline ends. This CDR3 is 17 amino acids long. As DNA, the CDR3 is TGTGCCAGCAGCGTAGGTCCCCAAGACTTCGACTCCACTGAAGCTTTCTTT. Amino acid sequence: CASSVGPQDFDSTEAFF. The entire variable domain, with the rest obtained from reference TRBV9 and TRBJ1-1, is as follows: DSGVTQTPKHLITATGQRVTLRCSPRSGDLSVYWYQQSLDQGLQFLIQYYNGEERAKGNILERFSAQQFPDLHSELNLSSLELGDSALYFCASSVGPQDFDSTEAFFGQGTRLTVV.

The CDR3 DNA reads as TGTGCCAGCAGTTTCTCAGGGGGATTTGATCAGCCCCAGCATTTT. Its protein is CASSFSGGFDQPQHF. The chain carries TRBV27 and TRBJ1-5, with 7 bases identical to TRBD1. The CDR3 runs to 15 residues. Trimming cost V 3 bases and J 5 bases; bases outside gene matches: 7. Germline CDR1 MNHEY, CDR2 SMNVEV (reference sequence).

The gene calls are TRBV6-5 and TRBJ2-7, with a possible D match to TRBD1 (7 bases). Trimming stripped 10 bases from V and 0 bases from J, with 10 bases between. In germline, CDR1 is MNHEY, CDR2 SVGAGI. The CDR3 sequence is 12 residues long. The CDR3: CATGGFSYEQYF. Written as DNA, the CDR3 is TGTGCCACAGGGGGGTTCTCCTACGAGCAGTACTTC.

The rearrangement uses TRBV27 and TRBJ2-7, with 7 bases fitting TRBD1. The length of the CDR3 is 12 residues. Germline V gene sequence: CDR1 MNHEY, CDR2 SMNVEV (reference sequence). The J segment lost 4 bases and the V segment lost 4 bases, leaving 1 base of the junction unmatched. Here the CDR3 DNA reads TGTGCCAGCAGTTCGACAGGGTACGAGCAGTACTTC. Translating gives CASSSTGYEQYF.

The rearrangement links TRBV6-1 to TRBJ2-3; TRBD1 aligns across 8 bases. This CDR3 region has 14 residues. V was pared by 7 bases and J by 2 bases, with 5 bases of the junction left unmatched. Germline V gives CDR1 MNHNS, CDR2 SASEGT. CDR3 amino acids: CASTRQGITDTQYF. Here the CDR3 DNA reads TGTGCCAGCACCAGACAGGGGATCACAGATACGCAGTATTTT.

DNA of the CDR3: TGTGCCAGCAGCGCACTGACAGGGGCCGAAGCTTTCTTT. Encoded protein: CASSALTGAEAFF. The V and J genes are TRBV9 and TRBJ1-1, with TRBD1 matching 8 bases. The junction had 6 bases not matched to a gene; V was cut back by 3 bases and J by 8 bases. Germline V gene data show CDR1 as SGDLS and CDR2 as YYNGEE. The CDR3 sequence is 13 residues long.

The CDR3 spells CASSENRGWNQPQHF. In DNA, the CDR3 is TGTGCCAGCAGCGAAAACAGGGGGTGGAATCAGCCCCAGCATTTT. The chain carries TRBV27 and TRBJ1-5; 8 bases match TRBD1. Germline V lookup: CDR1 MNHEY, CDR2 SMNVEV (reference sequence). J was trimmed by 4 bases and V by 6 bases; bases with no gene match: 8. This CDR3 has 15 residues.

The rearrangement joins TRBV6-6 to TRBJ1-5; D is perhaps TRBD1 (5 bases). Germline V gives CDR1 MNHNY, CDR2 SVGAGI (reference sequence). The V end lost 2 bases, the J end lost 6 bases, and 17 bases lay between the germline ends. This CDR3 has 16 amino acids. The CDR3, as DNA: TGTGCCAGCAGTTACGGCGGGACTGCCTTAGGTCAGCCCCAGCATTTT. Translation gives CASSYGGTALGQPQHF.

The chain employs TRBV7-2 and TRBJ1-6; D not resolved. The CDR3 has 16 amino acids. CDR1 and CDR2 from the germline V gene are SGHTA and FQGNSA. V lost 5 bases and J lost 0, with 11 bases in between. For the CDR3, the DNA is TGTGCCAGCAGCCCCGGAGGGAGCTCCTATAATTCACCCCTCCACTTT. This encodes CASSPGGSSYNSPLHF.

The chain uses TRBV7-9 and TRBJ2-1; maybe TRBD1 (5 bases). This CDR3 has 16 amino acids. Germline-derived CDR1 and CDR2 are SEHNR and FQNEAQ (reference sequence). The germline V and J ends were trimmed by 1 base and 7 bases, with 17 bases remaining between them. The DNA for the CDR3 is TGTGCCAGCAGCTTAGTCAGGGTTACCCGTGAGAATGAGCAGTTCTTC. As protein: CASSLVRVTRENEQFF.

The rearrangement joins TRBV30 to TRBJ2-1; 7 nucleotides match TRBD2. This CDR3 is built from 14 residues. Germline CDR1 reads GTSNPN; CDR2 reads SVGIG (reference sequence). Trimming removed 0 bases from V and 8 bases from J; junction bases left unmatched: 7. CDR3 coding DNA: TGTGCCTGGAGTGTAGGTCGGGGGGAATATGAGCAGTTCTTC. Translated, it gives CAWSVGRGEYEQFF.

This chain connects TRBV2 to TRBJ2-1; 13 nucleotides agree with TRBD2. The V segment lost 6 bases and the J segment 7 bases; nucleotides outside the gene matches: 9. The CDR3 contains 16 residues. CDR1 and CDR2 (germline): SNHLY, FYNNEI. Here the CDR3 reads CASRERLAGGGNEQFF. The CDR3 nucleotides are TGTGCCAGCAGGGAAAGACTAGCGGGAGGCGGTAATGAGCAGTTCTTC.

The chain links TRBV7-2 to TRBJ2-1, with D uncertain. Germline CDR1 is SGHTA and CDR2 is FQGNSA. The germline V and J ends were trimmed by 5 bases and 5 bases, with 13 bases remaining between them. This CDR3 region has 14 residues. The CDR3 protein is CASSAGLGDNEQFF. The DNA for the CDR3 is TGTGCCAGCAGCGCCGGTCTAGGCGACAATGAGCAGTTCTTC.